This T cell receptor beta chain was identified during a study of ipilimumab plus nivolumab after autologous stem cell transplantation. In the study overall: The DLBCL group included primary refractory and relapsed cases.

Between the trimmed V and J ends, which lost 1 base and 3 bases, there was a span of 10 bases. Looked up from germline, CDR1 is SGHKS and CDR2 is YYEKEE (reference sequence). The CDR3 length is 14 residues. Clones were sequenced by immunoSEQ multiplex PCR, and TCRdb holds only the in-frame ones, with some missing. The sample contains under 30,000 clones, approximately 86% of which appear only once. Overall study findings and caveats: TCR repertoire, Treg phenotype and gut microbiota reportedly support more study of this approach.

With respect to this clone: Its antigen remains unidentified.

Starting 14 to 28 days after autologous transplant, ipilimumab 1 mg/kg was given. Patients received nivolumab 3 mg/kg at weeks 1, 4, 7, 10, then fortnightly to week 26. This sequence was found in a male donor with diffuse large B-cell lymphoma. The specimen comprised PBMCs, sampled in a trial of ipilimumab plus nivolumab as post-transplant consolidation. The rearrangement links TRBV5-5 to TRBJ1-1; D is unresolved. CDR3 protein: CASSLPLPYTEAFF. CDR3 nucleotide sequence: TGTGCCAGCAGCTTGCCCCTCCCATACACTGAAGCTTTCTTT.